The 25 T cell receptor beta chains listed next were all sequenced from one sample in a study of CD8+ T cells in alopecia areata. Extracted from the samples, RNA was reverse transcribed into cDNA to serve as the sequencing template. The data were produced by immunoSEQ multiplex PCR, yet TCRdb's version contains in-frame clones alone and is incomplete. The table records some 180,000 clones, roughly 60% of them present only once. The sequences come from CD4+ T cells sorted from blood, collected at week 0. These receptors were taken from a human donor with alopecia areata.

V is TRBV29-1 and J is TRBJ2-5; TRBD2 might be the D (6 bases). The CDR3 loop spans 13 amino acids. The V and J ends lost 7 bases and 3 bases respectively, with 15 bases between them. Germline V lookup: CDR1 SQVTM, CDR2 ANQGSEA. The CDR3 region is CSGYERVKETQYF. The CDR3 nucleotides read TGCAGCGGGTATGAGCGGGTTAAAGAGACCCAGTACTTC. The whole variable domain, remainder taken from reference TRBV29-1 and TRBJ2-5, is SAVISQKPSRDICQRGTSLTIQCQVDSQVTMMFWYRQQPGQSLTLIATANQGSEATYESGFVIDKFPISRPNLTFSTLTVSNMSPEDSSIYLCSGYERVKETQYFGPGTRLLVL.

The chain is built from TRBV7-2 and TRBJ1-6; D might be TRBD1 (6 bases). The germline V and J ends were trimmed by 8 bases and 14 bases, with 16 bases remaining between them. The CDR3 runs to 12 residues. CDR1 and CDR2 from the germline V gene are SGHTA and FQGNSA. CDR3 DNA sequence: TGTGCCAGCGGGGGCGGGGGTGAGTCCCTCCACTTT. Protein product: CASGGGGESLHF.

The J gene is TRBJ1-1, the V gene TRBV30; D might be TRBD1 (6 bases). The CDR3 contains 13 residues. V was cut by 4 bases and J by 6 bases, with 15 bases left in between. In germline, CDR1 is GTSNPN, CDR2 SVGIG (reference sequence). CDR3 residues: CAWTPGAFSEAFF. The CDR3 DNA reads TGTGCCTGGACACCGGGGGCGTTCTCTGAAGCTTTCTTT.

V gene TRBV30 combines with J gene TRBJ1-6; D not resolved. CDR3 length: 17 amino acids. V dropped 3 bases and J dropped 0 bases, with 15 bases sitting between them. CDR1 is GTSNPN, CDR2 SVGIG, per germline (reference sequence). The CDR3 DNA reads TGTGCCTGGAGCGCAATGGGCCCGAGCTCCTATAATTCACCCCTCCACTTT. It codes for CAWSAMGPSSYNSPLHF.

This chain connects TRBV7-7 to TRBJ2-5; no clear D gene. Deletions cut 5 bases from V and 5 bases from J, with 12 bases between. This CDR3 is 13 amino acids long. Looked up from germline, CDR1 is SSHAT and CDR2 is FNYEAQ (reference sequence). The CDR3 DNA reads TGTGCCAGCAGCCAAGAAAATGGGGAGACCCAGTACTTC. It encodes CASSQENGETQYF.

The CDR3 DNA reads TGTGCCAGCAGTGGGCTCTATTCACCCCTCCACTTT. Its protein product is CASSGLYSPLHF. This chain links TRBV25-1 with TRBJ1-6; D is unclear. The V gene's germline CDR1 is MGHDK and CDR2 SYGVNS. There are 12 residues in the CDR3. The V end lost 4 bases, the J end lost 8 bases, and 6 bases lay between the germline ends.

The gene calls are TRBV30 and TRBJ1-1; D call uncertain. Germline lookup yields CDR1 GTSNPN and CDR2 SVGIG (reference sequence). V lost 2 bases, J lost 10 bases, and 17 bases lay in between. The CDR3 is 13 residues long. The CDR3 DNA reads TGTGCCTGGAGTTCCCACATATTTGGGGTAGCTTTCTTT. This encodes CAWSSHIFGVAFF.

This clone was seen a handful of times. J is TRBJ1-1 and V is TRBV6-5; TRBD1 aligns across 7 bases. Germline V gives CDR1 MNHEY, CDR2 SVGAGI. CDR3 length: 13 amino acids. With 8 bases clipped from V and 7 bases from J, the junction kept 10 bases outside the gene matches. The CDR3 region has the DNA TGTGCCAGCCTCCGGGACAGTCCTTTTGAAGCTTTCTTT. Its translation is CASLRDSPFEAFF.

This chain joins TRBV29-1 and TRBJ1-2; 11 nucleotides match TRBD1. Germline CDR1 and CDR2: SQVTM and ANQGSEA. CDR3 size: 15 residues. With V trimmed by 5 bases and J by 3 bases, 8 bases remained unmatched. As DNA, the CDR3 is TGCAGCGTTAAGAGGACAGGGGGCGCATACTATGGCTACACCTTC. Translating gives CSVKRTGGAYYGYTF.

This chain uses TRBV5-1 with TRBJ2-3; D is ambiguous. Germline V gene data show CDR1 as SGHRS and CDR2 as YFSETQ. Trimming pared 0 bases from V and 4 bases from J, leaving 12 bases between. CDR3 length equals 15 residues. Here the CDR3 DNA reads TGCGCCAGCAGCTTGGCGGACCTCCCTTCAGATACGCAGTATTTT. It is translated as CASSLADLPSDTQYF.

The rearrangement uses TRBV7-2 and TRBJ1-5; a possible D gene is TRBD1 (6 bases). Trimming removed 2 bases at V and 10 bases at J, with 18 bases between. CDR1 is SGHTA and CDR2 is FQGNSA in the germline V gene. CDR3 length: 15 residues. DNA of the CDR3: TGTGCCAGCAGCTTATTAACGGGGGCTGAGGGACCCCAGCATTTT. Translation: CASSLLTGAEGPQHF. The whole variable domain, remainder taken from reference TRBV7-2 and TRBJ1-5, is GAGVSQSPSNKVTEKGKDVELRCDPISGHTALYWYRQSLGQGLEFLIYFQGNSAPDKSGLPSDRFSAERTGGSVSTLTIQRTQQEDSAVYLCASSLLTGAEGPQHFGDGTRLSIL.

This clone was seen a handful of times. V gene TRBV30 combines with J gene TRBJ2-1, with D possibly matching TRBD1 (5 bases). With 0 bases removed from V and 6 bases from J, the gap between germline ends came to 9 bases. CDR3 length: 13 amino acids. The germline V gene has CDR1 GTSNPN and CDR2 SVGIG (reference sequence). CDR3 bases: TGTGCCTGGAGTGTGGGCAGGGTCAATGAGCAGTTCTTC. It translates to CAWSVGRVNEQFF.

A few counts support this clone. The J gene is TRBJ1-2, the V gene TRBV19; the match to TRBD1 covers 8 bases. From germline, CDR1 is LNHDA and CDR2 SQIVND (reference sequence). Trimming cost V 4 bases and J 2 bases; bases outside gene matches: 3. This CDR3 is 14 amino acids long. CDR3: CASSTRTGNYGYTF. CDR3 in DNA: TGTGCCAGTAGTACTCGGACAGGGAACTATGGCTACACCTTC.

This clone appeared a single time. The V gene is TRBV9, the J gene TRBJ2-1; TRBD2 agrees at 7 bases. V dropped 4 bases and J dropped 10; count of bases not matched to a gene: 14. Germline V gene data show CDR1 as SGDLS and CDR2 as YYNGEE. The CDR3 consists of 15 residues. The CDR3: CASSISGAFPGEQFF. CDR3 nucleotide sequence: TGTGCCAGCAGCATAAGCGGGGCCTTTCCAGGGGAGCAGTTCTTC.

This clone was seen only a few times. The chain is built from TRBV30 and TRBJ2-3; D not certain. The V and J ends lost 2 bases and 5 bases respectively, with 5 bases between them. Germline assignment: CDR1 GTSNPN and CDR2 SVGIG (reference sequence). This CDR3 has 11 amino acids. The CDR3 DNA reads TGTGCCTGGAGTACCGGAGATACGCAGTATTTT. This gives the protein CAWSTGDTQYF.

The J gene is TRBJ1-6, the V gene TRBV29-1, with 7 bases that match TRBD1. J gave up 5 bases and V 4 bases, and 5 bases lay outside the gene matches. The CDR3 has 14 amino acids. Germline CDR1 and CDR2: SQVTM and ANQGSEA. The CDR3 DNA follows: TGCAGCGTTGGGACAGGAGATCATAATTCACCCCTCCACTTT. Residues: CSVGTGDHNSPLHF.

The chain has TRBV4-3 and TRBJ2-1; the D is unclear. CDR3 length equals 11 residues. V shed 5 bases and J shed 5 bases, with 4 bases lying between them. CDR1 is LGHNA and CDR2 is YSLEER in the germline V gene. CDR3 sequence: CASSDHNEQFF. The CDR3 region has the DNA TGCGCCAGCAGCGACCACAATGAGCAGTTCTTC.

This clone was detected a few times. The chain is built from TRBV4-1 and TRBJ2-1; 7 bases are shared with TRBD2. Germline V gives CDR1 MGHRA, CDR2 YSYEKL. The length of the CDR3 is 17 residues. The trim removed 0 bases at V and 0 bases at J, leaving 5 bases unmatched. CDR3 DNA sequence: TGCGCCAGCAGCCAAGATAACCAGCGGGGCTCCTACAATGAGCAGTTCTTC. This codes for CASSQDNQRGSYNEQFF.

V is TRBV10-1 and J is TRBJ1-2; a weak D match, TRBD1 (6 bases). The CDR3 has 13 amino acids. From germline, CDR1 is WNHNN and CDR2 SYGVQD (reference sequence). The ends were cut back, 0 bases at V and 6 bases at J, with 8 bases in the middle. For the CDR3, the DNA is TGCGCCAGCAGTGAGTCCCAGGGGCATGGCTACACCTTC. Translating it yields CASSESQGHGYTF.

Concerning this clone itself: Other DNA variants within this sample encode the same CDR3. The genes are TRBV29-1 and TRBJ1-1; D not certain. Trimming cost V 1 base and J 0 bases, with 6 bases left between them. Germline loops: CDR1 SQVTM, CDR2 ANQGSEA. The CDR3 extends over 13 amino acids. CDR3 bases: TGCAGCGTTGAAGGACGGCTGAACACTGAAGCTTTCTTT. Translated, it gives CSVEGRLNTEAFF.

This clone was recorded a few times. It may be a read error: a sequence one base away is much more abundant. The chain employs TRBV6-6 and TRBJ2-1, with D uncertain. CDR3 length: 10 residues. Looked up from germline, CDR1 is MNHNY and CDR2 is SVGAGI (reference sequence). The CDR3 DNA reads TGTGCCAGCGGTTACAATGAGCAGTTCTTC. Amino acid sequence: CASGYNEQFF.

The chain combines TRBV4-3 with TRBJ2-7, with 7 bases lining up with TRBD1. The CDR3 runs 15 residues. V shed 8 bases and J 1 base; nucleotides not matched to a gene: 11. CDR1 LGHNA and CDR2 YSLEER come from the germline V gene. The CDR3 nucleotides are TGCGCCAGCCAGCCTGTGAGGGACAGTTCCTACGAGCAGTACTTC. Translation gives CASQPVRDSSYEQYF.

The chain has TRBV2 and TRBJ2-6; the D call may be TRBD1 or TRBD2 (5 bases each). The V gene lost 4 bases and the J gene lost 3 bases, with 10 bases spanning the gap. CDR1 is SNHLY and CDR2 is FYNNEI in the germline V gene. This CDR3 comprises 15 residues. CDR3 sequence (DNA): TGTGCCAGCAGTGTAGAGGGGAATGGGGCCAACGTCCTGACTTTC. Amino acids: CASSVEGNGANVLTF. The variable domain in full, completed from reference TRBV2 and TRBJ2-6, reads EPEVTQTPSHQVTQMGQEVILRCVPISNHLYFYWYRQILGQKVEFLVSFYNNEISEKSEIFDDQFSVERPDGSNFTLKIRSTKLEDSAMYFCASSVEGNGANVLTFGAGSRLTVL.

V gene TRBV14 combines with J gene TRBJ2-7; the D gene is possibly TRBD2 (7 bases). Germline V gene lookup returns CDR1 SGHDN and CDR2 FVKESK. This CDR3 comprises 14 residues. V was clipped by 4 bases and J by 1 base, with 11 bases between them. CDR3 sequence reads: CASSRGGLSYEQYF. The CDR3, as DNA: TGTGCCAGCAGCCGGGGGGGCTTATCCTACGAGCAGTACTTC.

The chain employs TRBV7-9 and TRBJ2-5; TRBD2 agrees at 8 bases. The CDR3 runs 19 residues. V shed 5 bases and J 4 bases; nucleotides not matched to a gene: 21. Germline CDR1 SEHNR, CDR2 FQNEAQ (reference sequence). The CDR3 DNA reads as TGTGCCAGCAGCCCTTCCGGGACTAGAAGACCTAGGATGGGAGAGACCCAGTACTTC. Residues: CASSPSGTRRPRMGETQYF. Full variable domain (outside the CDR3, taken from reference TRBV7-9 and TRBJ2-5): DTGVSQNPRHKITKRGQNVTFRCDPISEHNRLYWYRQTLGQGPEFLTYFQNEAQLEKSRLLSDRFSAERPKGSFSTLEIQRTEQGDSAMYLCASSPSGTRRPRMGETQYFGPGTRLLVL.